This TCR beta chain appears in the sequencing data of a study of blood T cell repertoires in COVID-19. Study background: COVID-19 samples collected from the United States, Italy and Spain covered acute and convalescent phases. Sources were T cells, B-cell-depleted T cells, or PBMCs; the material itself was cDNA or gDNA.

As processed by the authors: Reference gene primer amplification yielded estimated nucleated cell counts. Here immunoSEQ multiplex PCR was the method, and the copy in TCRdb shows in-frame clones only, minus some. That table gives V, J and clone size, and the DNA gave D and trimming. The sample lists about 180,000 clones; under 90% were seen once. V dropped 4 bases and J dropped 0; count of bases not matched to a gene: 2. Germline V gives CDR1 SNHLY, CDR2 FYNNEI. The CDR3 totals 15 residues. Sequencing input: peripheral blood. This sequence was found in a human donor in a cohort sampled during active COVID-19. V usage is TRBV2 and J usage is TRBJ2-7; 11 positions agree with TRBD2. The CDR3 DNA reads TGTGCCAGCAGTGTGACTAGCGGGGACTCCTACGAGCAGTACTTC. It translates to CASSVTSGDSYEQYF. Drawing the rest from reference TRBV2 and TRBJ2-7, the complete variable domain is EPEVTQTPSHQVTQMGQEVILRCVPISNHLYFYWYRQILGQKVEFLVSFYNNEISEKSEIFDDQFSVERPDGSNFTLKIRSTKLEDSAMYFCASSVTSGDSYEQYFGPGTRLTVT.